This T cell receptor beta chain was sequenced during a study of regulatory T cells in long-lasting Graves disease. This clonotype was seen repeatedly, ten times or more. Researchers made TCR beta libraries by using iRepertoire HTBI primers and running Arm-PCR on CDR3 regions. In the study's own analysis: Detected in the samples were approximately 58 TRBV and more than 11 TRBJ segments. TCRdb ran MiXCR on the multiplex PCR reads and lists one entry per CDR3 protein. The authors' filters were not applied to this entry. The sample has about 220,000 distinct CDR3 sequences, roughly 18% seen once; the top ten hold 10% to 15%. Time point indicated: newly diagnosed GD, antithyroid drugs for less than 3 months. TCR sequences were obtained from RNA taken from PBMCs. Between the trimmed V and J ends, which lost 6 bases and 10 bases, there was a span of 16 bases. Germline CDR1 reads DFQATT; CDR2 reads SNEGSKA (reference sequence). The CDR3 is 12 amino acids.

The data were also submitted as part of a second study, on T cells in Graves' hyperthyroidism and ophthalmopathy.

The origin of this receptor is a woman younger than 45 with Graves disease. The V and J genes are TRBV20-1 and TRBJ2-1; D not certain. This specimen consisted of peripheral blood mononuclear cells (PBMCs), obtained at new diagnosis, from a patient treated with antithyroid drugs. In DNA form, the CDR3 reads TGCAGTGCCCGCATAGACTCACCCGAGCAGTTCTTC. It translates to CSARIDSPEQFF.